This T cell receptor beta chain was sequenced during a study of cytomegalovirus exposure and HLA in healthy donors. Trimming left V 2 bases short and J 1 base short, with 15 bases between. Per the germline V gene, CDR1 is GTSNPN and CDR2 is SVGIG (reference sequence). The CDR3 length is 16 residues. The data were produced by immunoSEQ multiplex PCR, yet TCRdb's version contains in-frame clones alone and is incomplete. The data hold over 70,000 clones, with around 90% observed a single time. Specimen: PBMCs. This clonotype was sampled from a young woman in good health and CMV-seropositive. J is TRBJ2-1 and V is TRBV30; D perhaps matches TRBD1 (6 bases). The CDR3 coding sequence is TGTGCCTGGAGTAACTATGGACAGTTATCCTACAATGAGCAGTTCTTC. Translation: CAWSNYGQLSYNEQFF.